Shown below are 27 T cell receptor beta chains from a single sample sequenced in a study of T cell repertoires in ileal Crohn's disease. Documented time point: neoterminal ileum biopsy at postoperative endoscopy, about 6 months after surgery. The protocol was immunoSEQ multiplex PCR, while the TCRdb copy is restricted to in-frame clones and leaves out a portion. The table has more than 50,000 clones, roughly 91% seen once. Sequenced input: ileal tissue. These TCRs come from an adult with Crohn's disease.

The chain couples TRBV4-1 to TRBJ2-1, with no clear D. CDR1 is MGHRA and CDR2 is YSYEKL in the germline V gene. The CDR3 loop spans 13 amino acids. Trimming stripped 2 bases from V and 5 bases from J, with 7 bases between. CDR3 DNA: TGCGCCAGCAGCCAACTTATAGACAATGAGCAGTTCTTC. Translation: CASSQLIDNEQFF.

The rearrangement joins TRBV6-6 to TRBJ2-5; D may be TRBD1 (5 bases). The CDR3 consists of 13 residues. With 7 bases removed from V and 0 bases from J, the gap between germline ends came to 9 bases. CDR1 and CDR2 from the germline V gene are MNHNY and SVGAGI (reference sequence). The CDR3 sequence: CASTRTYQETQYF. The CDR3 DNA sequence: TGTGCCAGCACGCGGACATACCAAGAGACCCAGTACTTC.

In this sample, this clone turned up once. V and J are TRBV5-6 and TRBJ2-1, with D tentatively TRBD2 (5 bases). The CDR3 extends over 15 amino acids. Germline assignment: CDR1 SGHDT and CDR2 YYEEEE. Between the trimmed V and J ends, which lost 2 bases and 5 bases, there was a span of 14 bases. Written as DNA, the CDR3 is TGTGCCAGCAGCTTCATTCTAGAGGGAGACAATGAGCAGTTCTTC. This encodes CASSFILEGDNEQFF.

The chain uses TRBV5-4 and TRBJ1-4, with D tentatively TRBD1 (5 bases). Trimming cost V 1 base and J 5 bases, with 18 bases left between them. CDR1 SGHNT and CDR2 YYREEE come from the germline V gene (reference sequence). The CDR3 is 17 amino acids. CDR3 sequence (DNA): TGTGCCAGCAGCTTGAGGCGCAGAGACAGCCACAATGAAAAACTGTTTTTT. Translated: CASSLRRRDSHNEKLFF.

This chain connects TRBV4-3 to TRBJ2-2; 7 bases agree with TRBD2. The CDR3 is 17 amino acids. The V and J ends lost 0 bases and 1 base, in that order; junction bases with no gene match: 5. The germline V gene encodes CDR1 LGHNA and CDR2 YSLEER. The DNA for the CDR3 is TGCGCCAGCAGCCAAGATGACCTAGCGGAGAACACCGGGGAGCTGTTTTTT. It encodes CASSQDDLAENTGELFF.

This chain joins TRBV30 and TRBJ2-4; D unresolved. Per the germline V gene, CDR1 is GTSNPN and CDR2 is SVGIG (reference sequence). V was clipped by 5 bases and J by 7 bases, with 9 bases between them. This CDR3 has 11 residues. The CDR3 loop is CAWAGWNIQYF. CDR3 bases: TGTGCCTGGGCAGGTTGGAACATTCAGTACTTC.

The chain carries TRBV29-1 and TRBJ1-5, with 8 bases matching TRBD1. Germline CDR1 and CDR2: SQVTM and ANQGSEA. With V trimmed by 7 bases and J by 5 bases, 13 bases remained unmatched. The CDR3 has 15 residues. The CDR3 reads CSGFRFGTGHQPQHF. Written as DNA, the CDR3 is TGCAGCGGATTCCGCTTTGGGACAGGACATCAGCCCCAGCATTTT. The variable domain in full, with the rest retrieved from reference TRBV29-1 and TRBJ1-5, is SAVISQKPSRDICQRGTSLTIQCQVDSQVTMMFWYRQQPGQSLTLIATANQGSEATYESGFVIDKFPISRPNLTFSTLTVSNMSPEDSSIYLCSGFRFGTGHQPQHFGDGTRLSIL.

The chain has TRBV2 and TRBJ2-7; no reliable D call. The length of the CDR3 is 12 residues. Per the germline V gene, CDR1 is SNHLY and CDR2 is FYNNEI. V lost 2 bases to trimming and J lost 6 bases, with 8 bases between them. The DNA for the CDR3 is TGTGCCAGCAGTGAACGGCGAAGCGAGCAGTACGTC. This sequence encodes CASSERRSEQYV.

The chain's CDR3 is CASMPGFNQPQHF. The CDR3, as DNA: TGTGCCAGTATGCCCGGGTTTAATCAGCCCCAGCATTTT. The rearrangement joins TRBV19 to TRBJ1-5; D uncertain. Per germline, CDR1 LNHDA and CDR2 SQIVND (reference sequence). The CDR3 runs to 13 residues. Trimming removed 7 bases from V and 4 bases from J, with 11 bases in between.

The J gene is TRBJ1-1, the V gene TRBV7-6; D not resolved. The V end lost 5 bases, the J end lost 1 base, and 11 bases lay between the germline ends. Germline lookup yields CDR1 SGHVS and CDR2 FNYEAQ. There are 14 residues in the CDR3. In nucleotides, the CDR3 is TGTGCCAGCAGCCCCAGTCGGGGGAACACTGAAGCTTTCTTT. Translated, it gives CASSPSRGNTEAFF.

The gene calls are TRBV27 and TRBJ2-7; 7 bases align to TRBD1. V gave up 6 bases and J gave up 2 bases; unmatched junction bases: 10. The CDR3 runs 15 residues. Looked up from germline, CDR1 is MNHEY and CDR2 is SMNVEV (reference sequence). The CDR3 coding sequence is TGTGCCAGCAGGACATCATGGCAGGGGGCCTACGAGCAGTACTTC. Translation: CASRTSWQGAYEQYF.

This clone was seen a handful of times. The chain combines TRBV29-1 with TRBJ2-1, with TRBD2 matching 9 bases. Looked up from germline, CDR1 is SQVTM and CDR2 is ANQGSEA. This CDR3 has 12 residues. V shed 7 bases, J shed 8 bases, and the junction held 6 bases outside the gene matches. The CDR3 loop reads CSGAGGVYEQFF. The CDR3 nucleotides read TGCAGCGGAGCGGGGGGCGTGTATGAGCAGTTCTTC.

This rearrangement joins TRBV4-3 to TRBJ1-5, with D unclear. The CDR3 consists of 15 residues. Germline CDR1 is LGHNA and CDR2 is YSLEER. The V end was cut by 2 bases, the J end by 4 bases, with 12 bases between. The CDR3 loop reads CASSQYLGSNQPQHF. CDR3 in DNA: TGCGCCAGCAGCCAATATCTTGGGAGTAATCAGCCCCAGCATTTT.

The CDR3 bases are TGTGCCAGCAGCTTAGCGGCAGGCGAAAAACTGTTTTTT. Protein: CASSLAAGEKLFF. This chain links TRBV7-7 with TRBJ1-4; D remains ambiguous. CDR1 SSHAT and CDR2 FNYEAQ come from the germline V gene (reference sequence). The CDR3 loop spans 13 amino acids. The ends were cut back, 0 bases at V and 8 bases at J, with 7 bases in the middle. The full variable domain, in which reference TRBV7-7 and TRBJ1-4 provide the parts outside the CDR3, is GAGVSQSPRYKVTKRGQDVTLRCDPISSHATLYWYQQALGQGPEFLTYFNYEAQPDKSGLPSDRFSAERPEGSISTLTIQRTEQRDSAMYRCASSLAAGEKLFFGSGTQLSVL.

This chain uses TRBV9 with TRBJ2-5, with 9 bases fitting TRBD1. There are 15 residues in the CDR3. Trimming removed 0 bases from V and 5 bases from J; junction bases left unmatched: 5. CDR1 SGDLS and CDR2 YYNGEE come from the germline V gene. In DNA form, the CDR3 reads TGTGCCAGCAGCGTAGCCGGGACAGGGTGGGAGACCCAGTACTTC. This codes for CASSVAGTGWETQYF.

The chain has TRBV15 and TRBJ2-5; a possible D gene is TRBD2 (5 bases). The CDR3 is 15 amino acids. Germline loops: CDR1 LNHNV, CDR2 YYDKDF (reference sequence). Trimming took off 3 bases at V and 6 bases at J, with 17 bases between the two ends. The DNA of the CDR3 is TGTGCCACCAGCAGTTCGGGGAAGGCTAACAAGACCCAGTACTTC. It codes for CATSSSGKANKTQYF. The full variable domain, completed using reference TRBV15 and TRBJ2-5, is DAMVIQNPRYQVTQFGKPVTLSCSQTLNHNVMYWYQQKSSQAPKLLFHYYDKDFNNEADTPDNFQSRRPNTSFCFLDIRSPGLGDTAMYLCATSSSGKANKTQYFGPGTRLLVL.

The V call is TRBV14, the J call TRBJ1-2; D call uncertain. Trimming removed 1 base from V and 2 bases from J, with 11 bases in between. This CDR3 has 15 amino acids. The germline gives CDR1 SGHDN, CDR2 FVKESK. CDR3 coding DNA: TGTGCCAGCAGCCAAGGGCCTAGAATGAACTATGGCTACACCTTC. Residues: CASSQGPRMNYGYTF.

This chain connects TRBV6-5 to TRBJ1-1; perhaps TRBD1 as D (6 bases). The CDR3 loop spans 12 amino acids. The V end lost 4 bases, the J end lost 7 bases, and 10 bases lay between the germline ends. Germline loops: CDR1 MNHEY, CDR2 SVGAGI. The CDR3 nucleotides are TGTGCCAGCAGTTTCACAGGGAGTGAAGCTTTCTTT. This encodes CASSFTGSEAFF.

CDR3 coding DNA: TGTGCCAGCAGCTCGTACCGGGACAGGGCTTCACCCCTCCACTTT. It yields the protein CASSSYRDRASPLHF. The V call is TRBV7-9, the J call TRBJ1-6, with 9 bases lining up with TRBD1. The CDR3 extends over 15 amino acids. Unmatched junction bases numbered 7, after V lost 4 bases and J lost 9 bases. Looked up from germline, CDR1 is SEHNR and CDR2 is FQNEAQ (reference sequence).

This chain joins TRBV5-4 and TRBJ2-1; 8 bases are a match to TRBD1. Per the germline V gene, CDR1 is SGHNT and CDR2 is YYREEE (reference sequence). This CDR3 is 15 amino acids long. Unmatched junction bases numbered 6, after V lost 2 bases and J lost 5 bases. The CDR3 here is CASSFVDRDNNEQFF. The CDR3 DNA follows: TGTGCCAGCAGCTTCGTGGACAGGGACAACAATGAGCAGTTCTTC.

The chain has TRBV5-1 and TRBJ1-1; TRBD1 might be the D (6 bases). V dropped 5 bases and J dropped 6 bases, with 11 bases sitting between them. Germline-derived CDR1 and CDR2 are SGHRS and YFSETQ. The CDR3 covers 12 residues. The CDR3 sequence: CASRKTGPEAFF. The DNA of the CDR3 is TGCGCCAGCAGGAAGACAGGCCCTGAAGCTTTCTTT.

The genes are TRBV7-9 and TRBJ1-2; TRBD1 matches at 9 bases. There are 18 residues in the CDR3. Germline lookup yields CDR1 SEHNR and CDR2 FQNEAQ (reference sequence). J was trimmed by 0 bases and V by 1 base; bases with no gene match: 9. CDR3: CASSLGDRALSANYGYTF. DNA for the CDR3: TGTGCCAGCAGCTTAGGGGACAGGGCCCTATCAGCTAACTATGGCTACACCTTC.

The chain uses TRBV7-2 and TRBJ2-7; D is ambiguous. The germline gives CDR1 SGHTA, CDR2 FQGNSA. There are 18 residues in the CDR3. V lost 3 bases and J lost 0, with 21 bases in between. This CDR3 is CASSFSRSEPTYSYEQYF. In DNA form, the CDR3 reads TGTGCCAGCAGCTTTAGTAGGAGCGAACCGACTTACTCCTACGAGCAGTACTTC.

The chain employs TRBV11-3 and TRBJ2-1, with 8 positions matching TRBD2. V trimming: 4 bases; J trimming: 4 bases; junction bases outside the gene matches: 6. Per germline, CDR1 SGHNT and CDR2 YENEEA. The CDR3 has 15 residues. The CDR3 coding sequence is TGTGCCAGCAGCTCAGCGGGAGCCTTATACAATGAGCAGTTCTTC. It translates to CASSSAGALYNEQFF. Together with reference TRBV11-3 and TRBJ2-1, the CDR3 gives the full variable domain: EAGVVQSPRYKIIEKKQPVAFWCNPISGHNTLYWYLQNLGQGPELLIRYENEEAVDDSQLPKDRFSAERLKGVDSTLKIQPAELGDSAVYLCASSSAGALYNEQFFGPGTRLTVL.

The CDR3 DNA reads TGTGCCAGCAGCGTAGTACAGGCTCTTTACAATGAGCAGTTCTTC. Encoded protein: CASSVVQALYNEQFF. The gene calls are TRBV9 and TRBJ2-1, with D tentatively TRBD1 (5 bases). CDR1 is SGDLS and CDR2 is YYNGEE in the germline V gene. The CDR3 totals 15 residues. The V end was cut by 0 bases, the J end by 4 bases, with 11 bases between.

The chain couples TRBV6-4 to TRBJ1-2; D may be TRBD1 (6 bases). The CDR3 contains 13 residues. Germline V gene lookup returns CDR1 MRHNA and CDR2 SNTAGT. Trimming removed 4 bases at V and 8 bases at J, with 14 bases between. In nucleotides, the CDR3 is TGTGCCAGCAGTGCGACCGGACAGAGCGGCTACACCTTC. It specifies CASSATGQSGYTF.

The chain recombines TRBV7-8 with TRBJ2-7; a possible D gene is TRBD1 (7 bases). The CDR3 spans 14 residues. V was shortened by 4 bases and J by 6 bases, with 16 bases between the two germline ends. Germline V gene lookup returns CDR1 SGHVS and CDR2 FQNEAQ. The CDR3 DNA sequence: TGTGCCAGCAGCTCCCGGGACTCAGGGGGCGAGCAGTACGTC. It codes for CASSSRDSGGEQYV.